This T cell receptor (beta chain) came from a study of OX40 agonist ivuxolimab in advanced cancers. Background on the study: Six ivuxolimab dose levels, 0.01 to 10 mg/kg, were given intravenously every 2 weeks.

Looked up from germline, CDR1 is MNHNS and CDR2 is SASEGT. This CDR3 is 16 amino acids long. After removal of 4 bases from V and 2 bases from J, the junction contained 4 bases not matched to a gene. Note on this clone: Its specificity is unknown.

Whole-study findings and limits: The study observed clonal expansion of CD4+ and CD8+ blood T cells by week 6 at 0.1 to 3.0 mg/kg.

Only in-frame clones appear in the TCRdb table, and some are missing; sequencing was by immunoSEQ multiplex PCR. The table shows approximately 26,000 clones, with roughly 90% occurring only once. The source of this sequence is an adult with an advanced solid tumor such as melanoma, head and neck, liver or kidney cancer. This specimen was CD4+ or CD8+ T cells sorted from blood, taken in a trial of the OX40 agonist ivuxolimab. This rearrangement joins TRBV6-1 to TRBJ2-3; 12 positions agree with TRBD2. The CDR3 reads CASSAPSGRATDTQYF. The CDR3 coding sequence is TGTGCCAGCAGTGCCCCTAGCGGGAGGGCCACAGATACGCAGTATTTT.